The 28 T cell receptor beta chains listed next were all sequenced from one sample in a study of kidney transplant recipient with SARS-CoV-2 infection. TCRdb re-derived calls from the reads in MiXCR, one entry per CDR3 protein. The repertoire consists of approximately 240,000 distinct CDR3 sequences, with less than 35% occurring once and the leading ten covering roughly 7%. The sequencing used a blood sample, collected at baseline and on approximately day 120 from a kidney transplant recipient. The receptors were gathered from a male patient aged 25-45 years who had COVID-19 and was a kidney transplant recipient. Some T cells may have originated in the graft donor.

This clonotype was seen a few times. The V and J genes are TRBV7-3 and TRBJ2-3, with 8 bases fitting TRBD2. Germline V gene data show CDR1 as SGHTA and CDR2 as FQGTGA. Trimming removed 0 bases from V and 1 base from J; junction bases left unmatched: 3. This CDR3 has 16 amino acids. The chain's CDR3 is CASSLTPGGGTDTQYF. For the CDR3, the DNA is TGTGCCAGCAGCTTAACCCCGGGGGGGGGCACAGATACGCAGTATTTT.

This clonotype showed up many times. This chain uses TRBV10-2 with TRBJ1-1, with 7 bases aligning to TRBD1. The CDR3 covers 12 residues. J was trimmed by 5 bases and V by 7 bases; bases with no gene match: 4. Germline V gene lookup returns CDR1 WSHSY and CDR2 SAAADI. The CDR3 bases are TGCGCCAGCAACCAGGGGGGGACTGAAGCTTTCTTT. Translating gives CASNQGGTEAFF.

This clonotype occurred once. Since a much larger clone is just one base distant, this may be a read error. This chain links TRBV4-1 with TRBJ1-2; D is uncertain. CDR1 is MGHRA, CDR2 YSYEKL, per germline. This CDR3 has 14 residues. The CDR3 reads CVSSQAGSPYGYTF. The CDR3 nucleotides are TGCGTCAGCAGCCAAGCTGGATCCCCCTATGGCTACACCTTC.

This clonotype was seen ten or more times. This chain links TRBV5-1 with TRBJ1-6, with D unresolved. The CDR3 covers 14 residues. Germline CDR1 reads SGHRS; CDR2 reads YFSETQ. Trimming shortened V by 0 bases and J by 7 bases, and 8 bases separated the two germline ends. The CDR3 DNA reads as TGCGCCAGCAGCTTGGGGCCGGAAAATTCACCCCTCCACTTT. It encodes CASSLGPENSPLHF.

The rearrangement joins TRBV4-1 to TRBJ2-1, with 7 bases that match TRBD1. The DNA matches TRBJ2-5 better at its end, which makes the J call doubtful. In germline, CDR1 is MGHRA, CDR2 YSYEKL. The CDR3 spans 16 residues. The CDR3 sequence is CASSHRQAEGAETQYF. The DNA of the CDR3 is TGCGCCAGCAGCCATCGTCAAGCAGAGGGGGCAGAGACCCAGTACTTC.

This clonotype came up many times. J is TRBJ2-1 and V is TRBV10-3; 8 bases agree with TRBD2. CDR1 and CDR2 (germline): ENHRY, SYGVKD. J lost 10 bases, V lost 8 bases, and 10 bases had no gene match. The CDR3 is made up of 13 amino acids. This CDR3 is CAIGAGGGGEQFF. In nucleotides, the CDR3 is TGTGCCATCGGGGCGGGAGGCGGGGGGGAGCAGTTCTTC.

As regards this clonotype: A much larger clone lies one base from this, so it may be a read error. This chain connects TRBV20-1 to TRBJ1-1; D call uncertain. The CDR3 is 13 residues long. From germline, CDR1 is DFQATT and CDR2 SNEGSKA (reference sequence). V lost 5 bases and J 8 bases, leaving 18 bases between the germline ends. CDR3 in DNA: TGCAGTGCTCTTCGGGTCCCTGTTTTGGAAGCTTTCTTT. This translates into CSALRVPVLEAFF.

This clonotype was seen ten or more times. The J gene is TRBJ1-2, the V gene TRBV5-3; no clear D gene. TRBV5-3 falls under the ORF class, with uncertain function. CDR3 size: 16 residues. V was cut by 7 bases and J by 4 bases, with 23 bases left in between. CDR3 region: CARADQVVRKTYGYTF. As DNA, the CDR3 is TGTGCCAGAGCGGATCAAGTGGTGAGAAAGACCTATGGCTACACCTTC.

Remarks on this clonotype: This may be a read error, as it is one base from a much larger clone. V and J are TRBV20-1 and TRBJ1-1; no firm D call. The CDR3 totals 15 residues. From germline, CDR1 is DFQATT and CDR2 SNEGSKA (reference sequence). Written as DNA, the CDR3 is TGCAGTGCTAGAGACTTCAACAAACTGAACACTAAAGCTTTCTTT. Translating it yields CSARDFNKLNTKAFF.

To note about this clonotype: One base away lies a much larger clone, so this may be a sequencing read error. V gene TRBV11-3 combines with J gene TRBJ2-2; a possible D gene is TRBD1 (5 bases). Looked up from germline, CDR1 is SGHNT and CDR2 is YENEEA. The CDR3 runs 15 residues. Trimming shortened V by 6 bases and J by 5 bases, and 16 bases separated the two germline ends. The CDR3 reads CASRKAAGRTGELFF. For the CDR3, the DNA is TGTGCCAGCAGAAAGGCGGCAGGGCGTACCGGGGAGCTGTTTTTT.

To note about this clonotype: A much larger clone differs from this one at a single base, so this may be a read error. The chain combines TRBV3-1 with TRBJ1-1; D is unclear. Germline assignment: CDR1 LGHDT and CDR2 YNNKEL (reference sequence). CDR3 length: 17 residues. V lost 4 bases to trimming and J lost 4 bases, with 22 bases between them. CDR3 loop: CASSRPTLISIRTEAFF. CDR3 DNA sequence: TGTGCCAGCAGCCGACCGACTCTCATTTCAATTCGCACTGAAGCTTTCTTT.

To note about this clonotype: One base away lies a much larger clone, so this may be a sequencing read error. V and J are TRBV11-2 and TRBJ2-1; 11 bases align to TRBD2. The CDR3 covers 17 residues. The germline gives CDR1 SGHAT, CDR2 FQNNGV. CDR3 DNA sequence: TGTGCCAGCAGCCAGCGACTAGCGGGATACTCCCACAATGAGCAGTTCTTC. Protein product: CASSQRLAGYSHNEQFF.

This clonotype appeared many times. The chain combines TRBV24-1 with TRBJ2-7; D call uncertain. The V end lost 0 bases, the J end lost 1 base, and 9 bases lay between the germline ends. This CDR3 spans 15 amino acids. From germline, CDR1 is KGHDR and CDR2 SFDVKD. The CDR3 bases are TGTGCCACCAGTGATTTGGTCGGTCCGTCCTACGAGCAGTACTTC. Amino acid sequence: CATSDLVGPSYEQYF.

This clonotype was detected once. CDR3 bases: TGTACCGCCAGCAGAGATCTAGGAGGGGCTGTTTCACCCCTCCACTTT. Translated: CTASRDLGGAVSPLHF. This chain joins TRBV15 and TRBJ1-6; D may be TRBD1 (5 bases). This CDR3 has 16 amino acids. Germline CDR1 LNHNV, CDR2 YYDKDF (reference sequence).

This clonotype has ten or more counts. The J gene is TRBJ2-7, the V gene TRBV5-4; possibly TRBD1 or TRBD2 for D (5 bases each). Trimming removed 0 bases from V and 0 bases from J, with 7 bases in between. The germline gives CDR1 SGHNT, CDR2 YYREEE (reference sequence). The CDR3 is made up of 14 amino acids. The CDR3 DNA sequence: TGTGCCAGCAGCTTGGAGAGGGGCTCCTACGAGCAGTACTTC. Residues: CASSLERGSYEQYF. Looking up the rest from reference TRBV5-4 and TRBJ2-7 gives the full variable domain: ETGVTQSPTHLIKTRGQQVTLRCSSQSGHNTVSWYQQALGQGPQFIFQYYREEENGRGNFPPRFSGLQFPNYSSELNVNALELDDSALYLCASSLERGSYEQYFGPGTRLTVT.

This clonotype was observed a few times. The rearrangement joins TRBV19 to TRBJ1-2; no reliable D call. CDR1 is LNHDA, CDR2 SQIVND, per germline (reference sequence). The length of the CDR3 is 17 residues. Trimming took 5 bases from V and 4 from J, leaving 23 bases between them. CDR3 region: CASSEAKTNRKTYGYTF. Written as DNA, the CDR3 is TGTGCCAGTAGTGAGGCGAAGACAAATCGAAAGACCTATGGCTACACCTTC.

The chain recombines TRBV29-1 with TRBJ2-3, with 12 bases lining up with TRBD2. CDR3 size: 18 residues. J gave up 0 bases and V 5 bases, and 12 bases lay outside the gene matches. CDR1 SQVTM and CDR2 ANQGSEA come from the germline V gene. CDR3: CSVKAALAGGLSTDTQYF. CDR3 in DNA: TGCAGCGTTAAAGCGGCACTAGCGGGAGGACTGAGCACAGATACGCAGTATTTT.

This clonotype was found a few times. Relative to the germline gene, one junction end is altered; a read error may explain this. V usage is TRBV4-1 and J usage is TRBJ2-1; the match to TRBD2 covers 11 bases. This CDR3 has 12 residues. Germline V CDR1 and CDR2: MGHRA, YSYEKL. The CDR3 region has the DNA TGCGCCAGCAGCCCAACTAGCGGGAGTAAGGAATTC. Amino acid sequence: CASSPTSGSKEF.

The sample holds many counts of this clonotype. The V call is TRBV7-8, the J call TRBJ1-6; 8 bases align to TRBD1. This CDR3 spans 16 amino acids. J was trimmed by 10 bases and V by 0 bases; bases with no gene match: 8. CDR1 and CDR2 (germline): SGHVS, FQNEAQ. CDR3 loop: CASSLAPGTGKSPLHF. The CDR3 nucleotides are TGTGCCAGCAGCTTAGCGCCAGGGACAGGAAAGTCACCCCTCCACTTT.

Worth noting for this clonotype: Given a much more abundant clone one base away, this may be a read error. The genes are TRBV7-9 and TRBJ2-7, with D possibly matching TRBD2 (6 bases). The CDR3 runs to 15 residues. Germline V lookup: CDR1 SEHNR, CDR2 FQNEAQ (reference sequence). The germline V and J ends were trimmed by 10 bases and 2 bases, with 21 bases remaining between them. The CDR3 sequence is CATGDGRGATYEQYF. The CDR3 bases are TGTGCCACCGGAGATGGGCGGGGAGCCACCTACGAGCAGTACTTC.

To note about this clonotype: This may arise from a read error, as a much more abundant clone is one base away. The CDR3 bases are TGTGCCAGCAGCCAAGATCCGAAACACGGGCAGTACTTC. It encodes CASSQDPKHGQYF. This chain links TRBV3-1 with TRBJ2-7; D gene unclear. The V end was cut by 0 bases, the J end by 9 bases, with 12 bases between. CDR1 and CDR2 from the germline V gene are LGHDT and YNNKEL (reference sequence). The length of the CDR3 is 13 residues.

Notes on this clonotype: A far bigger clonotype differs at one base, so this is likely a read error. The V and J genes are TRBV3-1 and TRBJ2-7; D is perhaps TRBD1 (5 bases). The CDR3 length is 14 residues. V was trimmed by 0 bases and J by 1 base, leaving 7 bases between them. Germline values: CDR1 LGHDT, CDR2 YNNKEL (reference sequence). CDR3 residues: CASSQDSGSYEQYF. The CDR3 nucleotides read TGTGCCAGCAGCCAAGACTCAGGGTCCTACGAGCAGTACTTC.

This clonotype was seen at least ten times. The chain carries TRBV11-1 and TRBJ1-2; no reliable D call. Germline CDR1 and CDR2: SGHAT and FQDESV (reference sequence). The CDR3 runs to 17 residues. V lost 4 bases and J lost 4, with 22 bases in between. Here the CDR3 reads CASSWEGKAGKTYGYTF. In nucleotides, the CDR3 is TGTGCCAGCAGCTGGGAGGGTAAGGCTGGAAAGACCTATGGCTACACCTTC.

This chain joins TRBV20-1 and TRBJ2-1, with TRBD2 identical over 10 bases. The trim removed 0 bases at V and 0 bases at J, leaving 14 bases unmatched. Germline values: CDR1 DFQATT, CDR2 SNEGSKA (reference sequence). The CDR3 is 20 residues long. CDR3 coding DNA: TGCAGTGCTAGAGATCGGAGAAGGCTAGCGGGAGCTTACTCCTACAATGAGCAGTTCTTC. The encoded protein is CSARDRRRLAGAYSYNEQFF.

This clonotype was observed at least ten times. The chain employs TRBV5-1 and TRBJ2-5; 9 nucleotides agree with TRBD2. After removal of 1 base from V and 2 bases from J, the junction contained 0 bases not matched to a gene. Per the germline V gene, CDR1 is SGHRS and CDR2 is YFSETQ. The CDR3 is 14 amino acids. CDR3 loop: CASSLTSGQETQYF. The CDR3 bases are TGCGCCAGCAGCTTGACTAGCGGGCAAGAGACCCAGTACTTC. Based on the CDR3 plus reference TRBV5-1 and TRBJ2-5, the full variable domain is KAGVTQTPRYLIKTRGQQVTLSCSPISGHRSVSWYQQTPGQGLQFLFEYFSETQRNKGNFPGRFSGRQFSNSRSEMNVSTLELGDSALYLCASSLTSGQETQYFGPGTRLLVL.

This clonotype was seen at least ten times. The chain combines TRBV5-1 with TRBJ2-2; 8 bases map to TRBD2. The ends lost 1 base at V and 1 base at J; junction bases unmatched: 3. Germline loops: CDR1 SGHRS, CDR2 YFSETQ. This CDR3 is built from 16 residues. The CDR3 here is CASSLNGRGNTGELFF. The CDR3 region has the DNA TGCGCCAGCAGCTTGAACGGGAGGGGGAACACCGGGGAGCTGTTTTTT. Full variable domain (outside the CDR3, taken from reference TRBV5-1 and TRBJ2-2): KAGVTQTPRYLIKTRGQQVTLSCSPISGHRSVSWYQQTPGQGLQFLFEYFSETQRNKGNFPGRFSGRQFSNSRSEMNVSTLELGDSALYLCASSLNGRGNTGELFFGEGSRLTVL.

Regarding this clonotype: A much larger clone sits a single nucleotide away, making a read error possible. DNA of the CDR3: TGTGCCAGCAGTGAGCGGGGTGGTAGTGATACGCAGTATTTT. It yields the protein CASSERGGSDTQYF. The rearrangement uses TRBV6-5 and TRBJ2-3; 7 bases fit TRBD2. CDR1 is MNHEY and CDR2 is SVGAGI in the germline V gene. The CDR3 covers 14 residues. The V segment lost 5 bases and the J segment 6 bases; nucleotides outside the gene matches: 8.

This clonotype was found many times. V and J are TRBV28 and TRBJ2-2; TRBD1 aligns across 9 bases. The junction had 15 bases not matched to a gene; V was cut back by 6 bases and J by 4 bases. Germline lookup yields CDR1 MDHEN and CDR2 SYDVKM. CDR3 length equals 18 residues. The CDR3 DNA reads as TGTGCCAGCAGCCCGACGAATACAGGGGGCGGTGGCACCGGGGAGCTGTTTTTT. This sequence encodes CASSPTNTGGGGTGELFF.